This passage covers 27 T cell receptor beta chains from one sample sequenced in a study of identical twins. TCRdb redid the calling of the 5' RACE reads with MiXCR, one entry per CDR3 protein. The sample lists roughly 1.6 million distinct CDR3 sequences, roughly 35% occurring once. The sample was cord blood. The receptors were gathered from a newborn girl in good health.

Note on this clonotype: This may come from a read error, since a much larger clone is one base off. Written as DNA, the CDR3 is TGTGCCAGCGGGCTTAGCTCCTACGATGAGCAGTTCTTC. It translates to CASGLSSYDEQFF. V and J are TRBV28 and TRBJ2-1; D is unclear. The CDR3 is 13 residues long. Germline lookup yields CDR1 MDHEN and CDR2 SYDVKM.

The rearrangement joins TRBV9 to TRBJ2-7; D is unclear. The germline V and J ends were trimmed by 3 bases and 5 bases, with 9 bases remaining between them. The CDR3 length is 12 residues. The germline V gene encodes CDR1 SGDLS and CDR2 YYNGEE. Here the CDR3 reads CASSADLNEQYF. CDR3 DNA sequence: TGTGCCAGCAGCGCGGACCTTAACGAGCAGTACTTC.

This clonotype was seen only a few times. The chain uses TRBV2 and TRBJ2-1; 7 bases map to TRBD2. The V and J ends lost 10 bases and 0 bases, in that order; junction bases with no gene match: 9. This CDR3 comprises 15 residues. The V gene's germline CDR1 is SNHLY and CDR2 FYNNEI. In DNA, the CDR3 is TGTGCCATTACGGAGGGACTATCCTCCTACAATGAGCAGTTCTTC. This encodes CAITEGLSSYNEQFF. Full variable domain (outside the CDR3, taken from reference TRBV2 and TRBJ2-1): EPEVTQTPSHQVTQMGQEVILRCVPISNHLYFYWYRQILGQKVEFLVSFYNNEISEKSEIFDDQFSVERPDGSNFTLKIRSTKLEDSAMYFCAITEGLSSYNEQFFGPGTRLTVL.

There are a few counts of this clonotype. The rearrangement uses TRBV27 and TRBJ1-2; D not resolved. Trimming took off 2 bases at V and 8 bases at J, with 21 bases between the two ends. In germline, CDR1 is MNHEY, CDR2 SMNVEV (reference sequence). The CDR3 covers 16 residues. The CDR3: CASSLGPGDYGDGYTF. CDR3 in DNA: TGTGCCAGCAGTTTAGGGCCAGGTGACTATGGAGACGGCTACACCTTC.

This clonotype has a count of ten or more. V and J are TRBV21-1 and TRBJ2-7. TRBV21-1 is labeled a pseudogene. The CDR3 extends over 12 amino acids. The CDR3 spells CASSKGHYEQYF. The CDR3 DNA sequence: TGTGCCAGCAGCAAAGGACACTACGAGCAGTACTTC.

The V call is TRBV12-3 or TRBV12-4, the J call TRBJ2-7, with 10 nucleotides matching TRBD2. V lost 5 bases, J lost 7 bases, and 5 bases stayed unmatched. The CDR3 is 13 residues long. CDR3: CASSNLAGAEQYF. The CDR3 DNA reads TGTGCCAGCAGTAACCTAGCGGGAGCTGAGCAGTACTTC.

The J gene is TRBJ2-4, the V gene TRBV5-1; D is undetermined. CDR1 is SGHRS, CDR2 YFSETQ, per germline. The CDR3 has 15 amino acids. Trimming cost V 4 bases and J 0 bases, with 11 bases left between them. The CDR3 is CASSERLEAKNIQYF. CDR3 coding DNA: TGCGCCAGCAGCGAACGGTTGGAAGCCAAAAACATTCAGTACTTC.

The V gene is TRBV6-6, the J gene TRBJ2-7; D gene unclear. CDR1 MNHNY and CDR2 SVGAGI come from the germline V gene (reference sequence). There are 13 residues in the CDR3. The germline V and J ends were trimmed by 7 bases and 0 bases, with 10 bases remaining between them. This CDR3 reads CASKVAASYEQYF. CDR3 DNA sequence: TGTGCCAGCAAGGTCGCAGCCTCCTACGAGCAGTACTTC.

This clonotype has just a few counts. CDR3 residues: CASSQRLAGTHNEQFF. The CDR3 coding sequence is TGTGCCAGCAGCCAACGACTAGCGGGGACCCACAATGAGCAGTTCTTC. V usage is TRBV12-3 or TRBV12-4 and J usage is TRBJ2-1; TRBD2 agrees at 11 bases. This CDR3 has 16 amino acids. Losses at the gene ends were 6 bases for V and 5 bases for J; bases not matched to a gene: 9.

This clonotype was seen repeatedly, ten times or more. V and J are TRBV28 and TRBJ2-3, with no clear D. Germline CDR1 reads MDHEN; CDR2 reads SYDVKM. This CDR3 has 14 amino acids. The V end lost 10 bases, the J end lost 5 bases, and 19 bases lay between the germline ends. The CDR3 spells CATQVLWQIDTQYF. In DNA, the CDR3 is TGTGCCACCCAAGTTCTATGGCAGATAGATACGCAGTATTTT.

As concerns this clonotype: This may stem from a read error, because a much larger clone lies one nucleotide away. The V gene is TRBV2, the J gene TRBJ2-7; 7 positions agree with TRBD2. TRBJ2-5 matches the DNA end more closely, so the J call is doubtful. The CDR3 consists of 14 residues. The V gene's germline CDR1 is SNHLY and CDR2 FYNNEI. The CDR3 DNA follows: TGTGTCAGCAGCCCCAGACTAGCCCAAGAGACCCAGTACTTC. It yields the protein CVSSPRLAQETQYF.

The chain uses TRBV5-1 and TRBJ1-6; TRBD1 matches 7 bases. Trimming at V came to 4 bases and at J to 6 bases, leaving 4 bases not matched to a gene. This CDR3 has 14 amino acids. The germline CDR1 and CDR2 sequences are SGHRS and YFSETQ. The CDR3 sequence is CASSQGQVNSPLHF. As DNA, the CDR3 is TGCGCCAGCAGCCAAGGACAGGTTAATTCACCCCTCCACTTT.

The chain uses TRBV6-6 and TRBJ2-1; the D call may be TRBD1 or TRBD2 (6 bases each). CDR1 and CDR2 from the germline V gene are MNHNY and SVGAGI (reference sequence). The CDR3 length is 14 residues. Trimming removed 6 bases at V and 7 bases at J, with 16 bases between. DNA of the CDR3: TGTGCCAGCAGCCCGAAACTAGGGGGGAATGAGCAGTTCTTC. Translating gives CASSPKLGGNEQFF.

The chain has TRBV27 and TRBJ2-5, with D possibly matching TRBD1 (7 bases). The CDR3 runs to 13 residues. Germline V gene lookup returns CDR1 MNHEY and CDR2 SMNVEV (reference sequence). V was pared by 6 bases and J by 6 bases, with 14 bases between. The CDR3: CASRYRGGKTQYF. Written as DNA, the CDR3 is TGTGCCAGCAGATACAGGGGAGGAAAGACCCAGTACTTC.

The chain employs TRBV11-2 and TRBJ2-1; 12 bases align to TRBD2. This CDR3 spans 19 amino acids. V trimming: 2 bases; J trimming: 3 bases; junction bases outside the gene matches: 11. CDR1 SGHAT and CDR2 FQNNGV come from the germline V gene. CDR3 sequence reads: CASSLRATSGRPGYNEQFF. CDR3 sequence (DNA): TGTGCCAGCAGCTTAAGGGCTACTAGCGGGAGGCCCGGCTACAATGAGCAGTTCTTC.

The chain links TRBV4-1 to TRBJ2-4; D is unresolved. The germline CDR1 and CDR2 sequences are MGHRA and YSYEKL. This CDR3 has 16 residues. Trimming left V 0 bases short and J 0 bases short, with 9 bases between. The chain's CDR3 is CASSQDHWTAKNIQYF. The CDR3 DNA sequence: TGCGCCAGCAGCCAAGATCATTGGACAGCCAAAAACATTCAGTACTTC.

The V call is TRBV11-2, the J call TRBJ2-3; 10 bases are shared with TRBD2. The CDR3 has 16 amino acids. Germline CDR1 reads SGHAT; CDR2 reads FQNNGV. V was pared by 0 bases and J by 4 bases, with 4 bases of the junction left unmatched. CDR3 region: CASSLELAGGADTQYF. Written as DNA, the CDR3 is TGTGCCAGCAGCTTAGAGTTAGCGGGAGGCGCAGATACGCAGTATTTT.

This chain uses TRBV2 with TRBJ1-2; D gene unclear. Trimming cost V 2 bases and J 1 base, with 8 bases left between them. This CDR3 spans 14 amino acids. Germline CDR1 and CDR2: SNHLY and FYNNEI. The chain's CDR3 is CASSESGINYGYTF. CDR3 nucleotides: TGTGCCAGCAGTGAATCGGGGATTAACTATGGCTACACCTTC.

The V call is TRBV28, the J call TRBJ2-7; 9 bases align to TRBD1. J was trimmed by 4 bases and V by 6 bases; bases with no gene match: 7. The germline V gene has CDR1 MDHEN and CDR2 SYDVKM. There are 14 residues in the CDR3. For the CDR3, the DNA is TGTGCCAGCAGGGATTCCGGGACAGGGTACGAGCAGTACTTC. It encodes CASRDSGTGYEQYF. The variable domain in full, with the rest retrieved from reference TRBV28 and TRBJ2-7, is DVKVTQSSRYLVKRTGEKVFLECVQDMDHENMFWYRQDPGLGLRLIYFSYDVKMKEKGDIPEGYSVSREKKERFSLILESASTNQTSMYLCASRDSGTGYEQYFGPGTRLTVT.

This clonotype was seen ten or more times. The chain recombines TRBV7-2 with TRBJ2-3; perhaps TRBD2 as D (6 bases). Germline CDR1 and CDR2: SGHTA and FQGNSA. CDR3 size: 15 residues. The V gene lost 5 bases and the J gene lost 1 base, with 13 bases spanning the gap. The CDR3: CASSPRLGGTDTQYF. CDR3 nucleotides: TGTGCCAGCAGCCCCAGACTAGGAGGCACAGATACGCAGTATTTT.

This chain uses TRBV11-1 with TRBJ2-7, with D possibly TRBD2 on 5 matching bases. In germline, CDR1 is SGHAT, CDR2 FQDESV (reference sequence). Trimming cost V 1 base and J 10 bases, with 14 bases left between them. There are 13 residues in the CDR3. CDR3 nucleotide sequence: TGTGCCAGCAGCTTAGACATAGAGGGAACCCAGTACTTC. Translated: CASSLDIEGTQYF.

For the CDR3, the DNA is TGTGCCAGCACACTTGGGACAGGGGGTGCAGATACGCAGTATTTT. It specifies CASTLGTGGADTQYF. The chain links TRBV12-3 or TRBV12-4 to TRBJ2-3; 11 bases are a match to TRBD1. V was pared by 7 bases and J by 4 bases, with 7 bases of the junction left unmatched. The CDR3 is 15 amino acids.

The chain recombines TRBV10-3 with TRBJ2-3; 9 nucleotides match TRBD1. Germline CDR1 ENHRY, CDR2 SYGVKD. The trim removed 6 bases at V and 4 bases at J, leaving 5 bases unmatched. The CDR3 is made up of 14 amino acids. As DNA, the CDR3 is TGTGCCATCAGCACCGGGACAGGGCCAGATACGCAGTATTTT. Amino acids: CAISTGTGPDTQYF.

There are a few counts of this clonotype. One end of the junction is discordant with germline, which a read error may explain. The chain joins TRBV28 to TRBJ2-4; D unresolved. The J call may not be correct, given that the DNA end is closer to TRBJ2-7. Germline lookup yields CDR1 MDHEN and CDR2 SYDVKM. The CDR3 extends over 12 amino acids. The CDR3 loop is CAGSPSFYEQYF. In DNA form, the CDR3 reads TGTGCCGGCAGTCCATCATTTTACGAGCAGTACTTC.

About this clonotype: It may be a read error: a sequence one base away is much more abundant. CDR3 loop: CSSSLVAGYNEQFF. CDR3 DNA sequence: TGTTCCAGCAGCTTAGTAGCGGGATACAATGAGCAGTTCTTC. The chain is built from TRBV11-2 and TRBJ2-1; 8 nucleotides line up with TRBD2. The length of the CDR3 is 14 residues. The germline gives CDR1 SGHAT, CDR2 FQNNGV.

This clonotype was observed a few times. CDR3 sequence: CASSPTSSGPSYEQYF. The DNA for the CDR3 is TGTGCCAGCAGCCCCACTAGTAGTGGGCCCTCCTACGAGCAGTACTTC. The chain recombines TRBV9 with TRBJ2-7; a possible D gene is TRBD2 (5 bases). Germline CDR1 SGDLS, CDR2 YYNGEE. The V gene lost 4 bases and the J gene lost 0 bases, with 17 bases spanning the gap. CDR3 length: 16 amino acids.

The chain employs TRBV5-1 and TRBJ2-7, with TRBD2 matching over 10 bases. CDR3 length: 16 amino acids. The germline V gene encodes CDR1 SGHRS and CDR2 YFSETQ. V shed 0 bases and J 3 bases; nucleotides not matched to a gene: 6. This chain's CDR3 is CASSLVPLAGVYEQYF. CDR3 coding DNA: TGCGCCAGCAGCTTGGTCCCCCTAGCGGGAGTCTACGAGCAGTACTTC.